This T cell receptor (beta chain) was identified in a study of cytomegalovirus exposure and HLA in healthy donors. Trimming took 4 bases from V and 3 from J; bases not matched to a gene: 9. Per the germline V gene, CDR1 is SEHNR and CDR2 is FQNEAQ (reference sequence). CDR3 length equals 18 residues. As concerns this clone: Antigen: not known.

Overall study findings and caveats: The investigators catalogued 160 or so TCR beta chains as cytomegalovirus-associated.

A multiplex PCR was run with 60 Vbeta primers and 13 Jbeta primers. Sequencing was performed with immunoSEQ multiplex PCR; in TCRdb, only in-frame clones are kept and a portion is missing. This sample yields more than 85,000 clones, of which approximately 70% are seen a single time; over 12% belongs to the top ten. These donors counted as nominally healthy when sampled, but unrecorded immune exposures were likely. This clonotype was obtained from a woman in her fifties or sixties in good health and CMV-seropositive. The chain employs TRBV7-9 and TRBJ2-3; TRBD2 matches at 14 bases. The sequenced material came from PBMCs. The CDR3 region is CASSSQGLAGVVTDTQYF. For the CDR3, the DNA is TGTGCCAGCAGCTCGCAGGGACTAGCGGGAGTGGTTACAGATACGCAGTATTTT. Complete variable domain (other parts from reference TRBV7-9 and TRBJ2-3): DTGVSQNPRHKITKRGQNVTFRCDPISEHNRLYWYRQTLGQGPEFLTYFQNEAQLEKSRLLSDRFSAERPKGSFSTLEIQRTEQGDSAMYLCASSSQGLAGVVTDTQYFGPGTRLTVL.